The source of this TCR beta chain is a study of blood T cells in healthy people across ages (dated by TCRdb to about 2015). Turning to the overall study: In model experiments, template switching captured roughly one uniquely barcoded TCR beta cDNA molecule for every two T cells. Age-related changes in TCR beta repertoire diversity were measured in the study by deep sequencing normalized with unique cDNA molecular identifiers. The donors were split into four age groups: young (average 16 years), middle-aged (roughly 40), aged (over 55) and long-lived (82). Using the same blood draw, the study looked at two additional independent replicas of 1 million unique cDNA reads for two donors, one aged 18 to 30 and the other aged 80 or older. Points the paper makes about the study in general: Compared with the aged group, more naive CD4+ T cells, fewer expanded clones and increased TCR diversity were shown by the long-lived group, suggesting age selection. Bulk unsorted PBMC profiling prevented conclusive comparison of naive and antigen-experienced compartments. Estimates of total diversity from one million sequenced T cells were regarded as lower bounds and underestimates. Because donor CMV infection status was unknown, age-related changes in expanded clonotypes were potentially confounded. Observed TCR beta diversity correlated strongly with the percentage of naive T cells measured by flow cytometry. Observed TCR beta diversity per million T cells fell roughly linearly with age, and a significant reduction was already apparent by age about 36.

The roughly 39 donors, aged about 6 to 95 years, were systemically healthy Caucasian individuals from Russia. Ten milliliters of peripheral blood were collected from each donor into EDTA-treated Vacutainer tubes. Ficoll-Paque density-gradient centrifugation was used to isolate PBMCs, with at least 6.5 million per sample. Trizol reagent was used to extract total RNA from PBMCs, with at least 6 micrograms per sample. The percentages of naive CD45RAhigh/CD27high T cells were determined by flow cytometry on a PBMC aliquot from every donor. Of note for this clonotype: This clone's antigen is unknown. The input lacks base qualities; no much larger clone sits a single base away.

Including cysteine and phenylalanine, the CDR3 has 15 amino acids. CDR3 DNA only is kept here, 45 bases in frame from base 1. For CDR1 and CDR2, the germline V gene (reference sequence) lists DFQATT and SNEGSKA. Relative to germline, V is missing 3 bases and J is missing 13 bases, with 17 bases of the junction outside any gene match. Library preparation used 5' RACE. Instrument on record: Illumina HiSeq 2500. A second about 6 to 11 cycle PCR used a sample-barcoded 5' primer and a J-beta primer mix. Each TCR beta cDNA molecule received a unique molecular identifier from a template-switch 5' adaptor carrying 12 random nucleotides. At least 3 million CDR3-containing paired-end reads were obtained from each sample. First-strand cDNA synthesis was performed from all RNA using the Mint cDNA synthesis kit, with priming by a TRBC-specific oligonucleotide. Following uracil-DNA glycosylase treatment, all cDNA underwent a first 18-cycle PCR with the universal primers M1SS and BC2_uni_R. The original methods were these. For normalization, 1 million high-quality reads, each with a distinct molecular identifier, were randomly selected from each sample. Reads with shared molecular identifiers were discarded instead of being binned into consensus sequences. MiTCR, set to a Q25 quality threshold and the strictest error-elimination algorithm, was used for CDR3 identification, clonotype clustering and error correction. A nonparametric unseen species model with Euler transformation was used to estimate a lower bound on total TCR beta diversity. TCRdb reworked the public reads: Q25 trimming with fastp, MiXCR clone assembly, productive beta chains retained. Merged by CDR3 protein, the rows form single entries marked with the most common genes and DNA. What appears here as the V and J calls and clone size reflects TCRdb's work, not the paper's. Present in this sample are more than 900,000 distinct CDR3 sequences, about 27% of which were seen just once. The ten largest make up about a tenth of the sample.

Separately, the same data were catalogued under a study of T cells of mothers and their children. The second source states: The donors were nine systemically healthy Caucasian individuals, made up of three mothers and their six children. cDNA synthesis consumed the entire amount of extracted RNA, loaded at about 1.5 ug RNA in each 15 ul reaction. In the second PCR, the M1S primer added sample barcodes and 2-4 random nucleotides. Each mother yielded over 8.5 million TCR beta CDR3 reads and each child 3 million to 3.5 million reads. TCR recombination output is similarly shaped by thymic selection in related and unrelated pairs, with a minor effect exerted by inherited differences. Normalized repertoire overlap was always found to be slightly, but never significantly, higher in related mother-child pairs than in unrelated mother-child pairs. With a sensitivity of 90 to 100 clones per million clonotypes, no persistent microchimeric T cell clones were detected. To look for features that set related mother-child pairs apart from unrelated individuals, the researchers ran deep NGS to compare the TCR beta repertoires of mothers and children. The mean age was roughly 44 +/- 4 years for the mothers and roughly 10 +/- 4 years for the children. Libraries were sequenced on Illumina HiSeq 2000 with 100+100 nt paired-end reads after adapter ligation with NEBNext reagents. To avoid cross-contamination, the mother libraries and the child libraries were prepared a month apart and sequenced in separate runs. For each donor, somewhere between 500,000 and 2,000,000 distinct TCR beta clonotypes were identified. Naive TCR beta clonotypes were estimated from low-frequency clonotypes matched to each donor's FACS-determined naive share, without sorting.

The receptor comes from a woman between 40 and 50 years old in good health. Sequenced sample: blood. The sequence joins TRBV20-1 to TRBJ2-4; 8 bases in the junction line up with TRBD2. The CDR3: CSASRRGVTYNEQYF. The base sequence is TGCAGTGCTAGCAGGCGGGGGGTTACCTACAATGAGCAGTACTTC.